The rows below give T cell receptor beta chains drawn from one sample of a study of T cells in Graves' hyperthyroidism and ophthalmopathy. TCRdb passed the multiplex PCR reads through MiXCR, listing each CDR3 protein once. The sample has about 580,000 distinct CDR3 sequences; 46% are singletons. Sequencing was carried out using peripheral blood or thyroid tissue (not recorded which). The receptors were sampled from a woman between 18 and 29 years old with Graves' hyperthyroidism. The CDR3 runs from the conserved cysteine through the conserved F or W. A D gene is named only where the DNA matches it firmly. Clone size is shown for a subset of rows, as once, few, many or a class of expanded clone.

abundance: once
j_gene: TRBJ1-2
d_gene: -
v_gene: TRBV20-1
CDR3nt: TGCAGTGCTAGGGACACCTACGAGCAGTACTATGGCTACACCTTC
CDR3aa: CSARDTYEQYYGYTF

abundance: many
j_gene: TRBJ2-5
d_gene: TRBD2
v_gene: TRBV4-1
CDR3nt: TGCGCCAGCAGCCATAGGTTCGCGGGAGGGGCCCAGTACTTC
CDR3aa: CASSHRFAGGAQYF

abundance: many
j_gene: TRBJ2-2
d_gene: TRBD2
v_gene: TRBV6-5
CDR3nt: TGTGCCAGCAGTGCCGGGACTACAAACACCGGGGAGCTGTTTTTT
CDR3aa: CASSAGTTNTGELFF

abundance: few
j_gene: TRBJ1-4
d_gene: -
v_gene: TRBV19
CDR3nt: TGTGCCACGGGAAGGACCTACCGGGCCGTCTCAACTAATGAAAAACTGTTTTTT
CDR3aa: CATGRTYRAVSTNEKLFF

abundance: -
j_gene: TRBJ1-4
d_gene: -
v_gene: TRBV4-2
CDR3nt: TGTGCCAGCAGCCAAGGGCCTGTTGGGACAACTAATGAAAAACTGTTTTTT
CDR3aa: CASSQGPVGTTNEKLFF

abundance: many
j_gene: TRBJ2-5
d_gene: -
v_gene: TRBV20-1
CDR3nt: TGCAGTGCGAAGCAAGAGACCCAGTACTTC
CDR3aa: CSAKQETQYF

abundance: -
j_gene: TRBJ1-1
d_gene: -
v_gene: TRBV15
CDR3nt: TGTGCCACCAGCAGTGATTGGGGGAACACTGAAGCTTTCTTT
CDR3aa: CATSSDWGNTEAFF

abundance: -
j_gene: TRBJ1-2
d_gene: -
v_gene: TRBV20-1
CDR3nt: TGCAGTGCTAGAGATCGGAGACAGGCAGATGGCTACACCTTC
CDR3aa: CSARDRRQADGYTF

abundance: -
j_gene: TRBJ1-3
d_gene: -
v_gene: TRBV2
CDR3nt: TGTGCCATCAGTGACTCTTGGATCCCATCTGGAAACACCATATATTTT
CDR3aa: CAISDSWIPSGNTIYF

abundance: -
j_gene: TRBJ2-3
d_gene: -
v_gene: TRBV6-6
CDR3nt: TGTGCCAGCAGTTACCTCCGGACAGCGGAGGGAAATACGCAGTATTTT
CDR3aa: CASSYLRTAEGNTQYF

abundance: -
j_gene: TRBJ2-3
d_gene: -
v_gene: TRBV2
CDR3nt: TGTGCCAGCACACAAGGCACAGATACGCAGTATTTT
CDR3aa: CASTQGTDTQYF

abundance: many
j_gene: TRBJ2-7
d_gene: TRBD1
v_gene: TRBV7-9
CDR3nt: TGTGCCAGCAGCTTTCGGAACAGGGGTGTCGACGAGCAGTACTTC
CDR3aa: CASSFRNRGVDEQYF

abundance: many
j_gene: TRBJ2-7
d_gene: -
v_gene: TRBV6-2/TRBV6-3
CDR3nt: TGTGCCAGCAGTTACAGGCGAGAGCAGTACTTC
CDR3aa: CASSYRREQYF

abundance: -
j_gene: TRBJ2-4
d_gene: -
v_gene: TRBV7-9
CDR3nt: TGTGCCAGCAGCTTATCTCCGGGAAACATTCAGTACTTC
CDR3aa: CASSLSPGNIQYF

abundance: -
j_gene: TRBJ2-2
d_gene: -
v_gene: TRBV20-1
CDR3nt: TGCAGTGCTAGTGAGGGTGGGGAGCTGTTTTTT
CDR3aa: CSASEGGELFF

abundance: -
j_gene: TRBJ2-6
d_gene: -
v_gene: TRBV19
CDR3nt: TGTGCCAGTAGTACCCACTCTCACGCATTCTCTGGGGCCAACGTCCTGACTTTC
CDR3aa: CASSTHSHAFSGANVLTF

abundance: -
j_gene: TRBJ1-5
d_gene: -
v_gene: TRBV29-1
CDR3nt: TGCAGCTTAGTGCCCGGCAAGTATAGCAATCAGCCCCAGCATTTT
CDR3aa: CSLVPGKYSNQPQHF

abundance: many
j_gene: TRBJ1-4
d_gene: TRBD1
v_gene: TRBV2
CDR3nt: TGTGCCAGCAAGGTACAGGGGAGAACTAATGAAAAACTGTTTTTT
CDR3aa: CASKVQGRTNEKLFF

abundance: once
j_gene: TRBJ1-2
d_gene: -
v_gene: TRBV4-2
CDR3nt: TGTGCCGGCAGCCAACAGGACTATGGCTACACCTTC
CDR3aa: CAGSQQDYGYTF

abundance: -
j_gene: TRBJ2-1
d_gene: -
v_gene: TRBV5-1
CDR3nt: TGCGCCAGCAGCTTGGCCGGCTCAGCGGAGCAGTTCTTC
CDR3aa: CASSLAGSAEQFF

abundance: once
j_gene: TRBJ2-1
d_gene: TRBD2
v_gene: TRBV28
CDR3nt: TGTGCCAGCAGCTCTCAGGGACTAGGGAACAATGAGCAGTTCTTC
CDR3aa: CASSSQGLGNNEQFF

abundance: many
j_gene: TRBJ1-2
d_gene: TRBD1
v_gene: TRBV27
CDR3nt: TGTGCCAGCAGAGAGACAGGGAAGAACTATGGCTACACCTTC
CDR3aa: CASRETGKNYGYTF

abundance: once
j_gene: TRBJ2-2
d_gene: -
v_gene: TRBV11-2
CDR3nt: TGTGCCAGCAGCCAAGGACCGATGCCGAACACCGGGGAGCTGTACTTC
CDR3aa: CASSQGPMPNTGELYF

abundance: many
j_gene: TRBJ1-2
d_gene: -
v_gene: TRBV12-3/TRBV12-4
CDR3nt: TGTGCCAGCAGTTTCGCCATCGGTTCCAACTATGGCTACACCTTC
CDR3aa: CASSFAIGSNYGYTF

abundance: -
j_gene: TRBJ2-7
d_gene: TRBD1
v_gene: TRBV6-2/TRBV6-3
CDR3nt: TGTGCCAGCAGTGACAGGGGACCGGACGAGCAGTACTTC
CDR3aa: CASSDRGPDEQYF

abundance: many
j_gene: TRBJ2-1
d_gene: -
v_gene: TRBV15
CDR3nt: TGTGCCACCAGCAGAGATCGGGGGAGCTCCTACAATGAGCAGTTCTTC
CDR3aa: CATSRDRGSSYNEQFF

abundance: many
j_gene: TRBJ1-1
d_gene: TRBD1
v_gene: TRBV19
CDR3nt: TGTGCCAGTAGTGGTTGGACAGGGGGGAACGCTGAAGCTTTCTTT
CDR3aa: CASSGWTGGNAEAFF

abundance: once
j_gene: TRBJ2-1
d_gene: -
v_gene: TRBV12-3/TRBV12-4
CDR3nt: TGTGCCAGCAGTTGGGGTAGCGGATTCCACAATGAGCAGTTCTTC
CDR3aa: CASSWGSGFHNEQFF

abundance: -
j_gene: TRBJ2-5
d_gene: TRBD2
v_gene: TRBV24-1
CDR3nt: TGTGCTAGCGGGGCCCAAGAGACCCAGTACTTC
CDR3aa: CASGAQETQYF

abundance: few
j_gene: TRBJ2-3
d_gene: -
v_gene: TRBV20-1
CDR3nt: TGCAGTGCTAGAGCCCCAAAAGAGGGCCCCACAGATACGCAGTATTTT
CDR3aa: CSARAPKEGPTDTQYF

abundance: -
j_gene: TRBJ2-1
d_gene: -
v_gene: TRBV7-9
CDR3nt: TGTGCCAGCAGCGTTCTTACGCTCCGTCCGTTCTTC
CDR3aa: CASSVLTLRPFF

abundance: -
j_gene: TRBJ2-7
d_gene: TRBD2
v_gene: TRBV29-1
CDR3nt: TGCAGCGTTGACCACGGACTAGCGGGAGATTCGGTGGACGAGCAGTACTTC
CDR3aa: CSVDHGLAGDSVDEQYF

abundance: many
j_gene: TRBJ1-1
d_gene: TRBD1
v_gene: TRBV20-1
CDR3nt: TGCAGTGCTAGGACAGGGGGCTGGACTGAAGCTTTCTTT
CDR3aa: CSARTGGWTEAFF

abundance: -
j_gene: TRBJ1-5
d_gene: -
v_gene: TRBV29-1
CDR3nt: TGCAGCGTTGTGGGGGAGACCCAGCATTTT
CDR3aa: CSVVGETQHF

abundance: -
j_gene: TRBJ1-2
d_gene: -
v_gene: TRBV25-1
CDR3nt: TGTGCCAGCAGTGGATTTAACTATGGCTACACCTTC
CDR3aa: CASSGFNYGYTF

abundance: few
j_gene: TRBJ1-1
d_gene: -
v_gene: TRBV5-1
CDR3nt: TGCGCCAGCAGCCACTCCCTACCTGGCAGGAGCCTAAGTGAGGACACTGAAGCTTTCTTT
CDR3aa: CASSHSLPGRSLSEDTEAFF

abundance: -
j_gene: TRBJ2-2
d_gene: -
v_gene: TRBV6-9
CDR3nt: TGTGCCAGCAGTGAAAGAATAGGGGACGACACCGGGGAGCTGTTTTTT
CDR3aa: CASSERIGDDTGELFF

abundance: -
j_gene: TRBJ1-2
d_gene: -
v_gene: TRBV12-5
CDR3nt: TGTGCTAGTGGTTTGGTACTCTATGGAGACCCAGGTGACTATGGCTACACCTTC
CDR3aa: CASGLVLYGDPGDYGYTF

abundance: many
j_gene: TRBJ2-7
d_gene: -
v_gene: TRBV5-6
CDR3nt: TGTGCCAGCAGCTTGGTAGGCACATCCTACGAGCAGTACTTC
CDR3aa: CASSLVGTSYEQYF

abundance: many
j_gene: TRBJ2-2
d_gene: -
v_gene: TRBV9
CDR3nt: TGTGCCAGCAGCCCGGGGATCACCGGGGAGCTGTTTTTT
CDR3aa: CASSPGITGELFF

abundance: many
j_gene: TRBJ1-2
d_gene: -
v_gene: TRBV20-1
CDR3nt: TGCAGTGCTAGCTGGAGCGGCTTCTATGGCTACACCTTC
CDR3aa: CSASWSGFYGYTF

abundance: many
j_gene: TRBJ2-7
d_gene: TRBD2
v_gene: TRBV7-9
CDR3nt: TGTGCCAGCAGCTTTGGGACTAGCGGGAGGTCGAGCGAGCAGTACTTC
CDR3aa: CASSFGTSGRSSEQYF

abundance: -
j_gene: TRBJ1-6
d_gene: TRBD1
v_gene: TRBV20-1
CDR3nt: TGCAGTGCTACCGGGACAGGGAGTTCACCCCTCCACTTT
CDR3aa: CSATGTGSSPLHF

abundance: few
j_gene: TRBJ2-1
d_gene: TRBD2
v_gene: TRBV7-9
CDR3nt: TGTGCCAGCCTCGGGAGCGGGAGGGAGAATGAGCAGTTCTTC
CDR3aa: CASLGSGRENEQFF

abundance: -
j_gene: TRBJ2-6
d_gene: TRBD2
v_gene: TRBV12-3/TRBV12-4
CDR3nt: TGTGCCAGCAGCGTAGCGGGATTGGACACCGGGGCCAACGTCCTGACTTTC
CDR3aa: CASSVAGLDTGANVLTF

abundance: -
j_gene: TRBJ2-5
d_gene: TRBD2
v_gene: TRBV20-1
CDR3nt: TGCAGTGCTAGTGGTTTGCTAGTTCGCGGACTAGCGCTCCAAGAGACCCAGTACTTC
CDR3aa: CSASGLLVRGLALQETQYF

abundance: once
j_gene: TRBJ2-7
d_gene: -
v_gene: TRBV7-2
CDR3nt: TGTGCCAGCAGCTTAGGGTTCCTAGCGGACAGTGGCGAGCAGTACTTC
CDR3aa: CASSLGFLADSGEQYF

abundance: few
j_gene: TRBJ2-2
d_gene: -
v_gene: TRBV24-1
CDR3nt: TGTGCCACCAGTGATCTTGGTACCACCCGGAGCGGGGAGCTGTTTTTT
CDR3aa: CATSDLGTTRSGELFF

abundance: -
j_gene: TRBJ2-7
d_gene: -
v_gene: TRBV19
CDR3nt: TGTGCCAGTAGTTACTCGGACTACTACGAGCAGTACTTC
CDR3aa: CASSYSDYYEQYF

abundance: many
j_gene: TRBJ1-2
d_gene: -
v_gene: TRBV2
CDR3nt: TGTGCCAGCAGTGGAGGGGGAGCTAACTATGGCTACACCTTC
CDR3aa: CASSGGGANYGYTF

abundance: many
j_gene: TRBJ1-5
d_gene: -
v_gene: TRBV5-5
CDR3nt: TGTGCCAGCAGCTTGGTTCCCAAGGCCAATCAGCCCCAGCATTTT
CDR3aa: CASSLVPKANQPQHF

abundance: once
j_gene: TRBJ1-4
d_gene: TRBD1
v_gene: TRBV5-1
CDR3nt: TGCGCCAGCAGCTTAACAGGGGGACGGACTGAAAAACTGTTTTTT
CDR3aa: CASSLTGGRTEKLFF